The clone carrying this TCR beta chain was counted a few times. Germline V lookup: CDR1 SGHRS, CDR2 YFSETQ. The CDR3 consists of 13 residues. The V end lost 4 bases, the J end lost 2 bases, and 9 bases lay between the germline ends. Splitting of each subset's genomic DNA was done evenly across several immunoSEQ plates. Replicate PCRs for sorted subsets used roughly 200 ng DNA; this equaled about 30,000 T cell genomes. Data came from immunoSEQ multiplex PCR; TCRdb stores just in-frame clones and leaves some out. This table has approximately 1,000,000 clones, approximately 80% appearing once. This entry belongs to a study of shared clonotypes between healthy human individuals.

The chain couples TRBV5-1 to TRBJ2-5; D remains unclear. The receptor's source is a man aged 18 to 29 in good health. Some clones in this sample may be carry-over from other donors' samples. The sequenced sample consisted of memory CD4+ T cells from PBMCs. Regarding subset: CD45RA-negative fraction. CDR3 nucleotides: TGCGCCAGCAGCAGCTTTATGCAAGAGACCCAGTACTTC. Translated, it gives CASSSFMQETQYF.